Only a few counts were recorded for the clone carrying this T cell receptor beta chain. RNA transcripts gave rise to amplified TCR beta CDR3 regions. A set of HTBI primers served as the primers for a first-round RT-PCR of the TCR CDR3. In TCRdb, the multiplex PCR reads were re-called with MiXCR into one record per CDR3 protein. The sample carries fewer than 400,000 distinct CDR3 sequences, around a sixth recorded once. The CDR3 runs to 14 residues. Unmatched junction bases numbered 5, after V lost 5 bases and J lost 4 bases. Per germline, CDR1 MNHEY and CDR2 SMNVEV (reference sequence). Stable disease denoted Graves' hyperthyroidism without ophthalmopathy progression within 18 months. The diagnoses drew upon clinical symptoms, serum thyroxine and TRAb, thyroid ultrasound and orbital computed tomography. The data belong to a study of T cells in Graves' hyperthyroidism and ophthalmopathy.

The gene calls are TRBV27 and TRBJ2-5, with 9 bases aligning to TRBD2. The sequencing sample was made of blood. The clonotype originates from a man aged 30 to 39 with Graves' hyperthyroidism. The CDR3 protein is CASSPIAGVETQYF. CDR3 DNA: TGTGCCAGCAGTCCAATAGCGGGAGTAGAGACCCAGTACTTC.